The entry that follows covers one T cell receptor (beta chain) sequence. Its cognate antigen is unknown. The sample belongs to a study of early stage breast cancer tumors. Study-level points and caveats: Tumor and normal breast were distinguished via blood comparison in about 90% of the 16 patients. Tumors had about 2.5-fold higher T cell density and higher clonality than adjacent normal breast tissue.

The germline CDR1 and CDR2 sequences are GTSNPN and SVGIG (reference sequence). The CDR3 runs 16 residues. The ends lost 2 bases at V and 5 bases at J; junction bases unmatched: 5. TCRdb's copy holds only in-frame clones and misses some; the assay was immunoSEQ multiplex PCR. The profile shows several thousand clones, 71% of them singletons. Enough DNA from normal breast tissue often took 100-300 mg. V is TRBV30 and J is TRBJ2-3, with 15 bases matching TRBD2. The sequencing input was normal breast tissue next to the tumor. This clonotype originated in a person aged 55 to 75 with breast cancer. Written as DNA, the CDR3 is TGTGCCTGGAGTCCACGGACTAGCGGGAGGGGAGATACGCAGTATTTT. Amino acids: CAWSPRTSGRGDTQYF.